The 6 T cell receptor beta chains below were found in one sample sequenced in a study of T-cell reconstitution after alpha-beta-depleted transplantation in children. A TCRbeta library incorporating unique molecular identifiers was prepared. TCRdb reprocessed the PCR reads with MiXCR, giving one entry per CDR3 protein. The data show about 980,000 distinct CDR3 sequences, roughly 29% seen once. Material: PBMCs, mostly from graft donor cells, obtained 360 days after TCRalphabeta/CD19-depleted stem cell transplant. The receptor set was obtained from a boy younger than two who had a stem cell transplant for SCID, so the T cells may come from the graft donor.

CDR3 in amino acids: CASSQVPEQGREEAFF. In DNA, the CDR3 is TGCGCCAGCAGCCAAGTCCCGGAACAGGGGCGTGAAGAAGCTTTCTTT. The chain employs TRBV4-1 and TRBJ1-1; 7 nucleotides line up with TRBD1. CDR3 length: 16 residues. Germline V gene lookup returns CDR1 MGHRA and CDR2 YSYEKL. After removal of 1 base from V and 8 bases from J, the junction contained 13 bases not matched to a gene.

This clonotype was recorded once. The rearrangement joins TRBV4-2 to TRBJ2-1, with 10 positions matching TRBD2. The V segment lost 3 bases and the J segment 0 bases; nucleotides outside the gene matches: 5. From germline, CDR1 is LGHNA and CDR2 YNFKEQ. The CDR3 extends over 17 amino acids. CDR3 protein: CASSQRTSGNSYNEQFF. For the CDR3, the DNA is TGTGCCAGCAGCCAGCGGACTAGCGGAAACTCCTACAATGAGCAGTTCTTC.

This clonotype was counted only a few times. This chain uses TRBV7-2 with TRBJ1-6; D may be TRBD1 (5 bases). Trimming removed 2 bases from V and 7 bases from J, with 12 bases in between. Germline V CDR1 and CDR2: SGHTA, FQGNSA. This CDR3 has 15 residues. The CDR3 DNA reads as TGTGCCAGCAGCTTACGGGGGACCCTCAATTCACCCCTCCACTTT. Protein: CASSLRGTLNSPLHF.

This clonotype came up a few times. J is TRBJ2-1 and V is TRBV5-1; D is uncertain. The V gene's germline CDR1 is SGHRS and CDR2 YFSETQ. V was trimmed by 1 base and J by 0 bases, leaving 11 bases between them. CDR3 size: 16 residues. The CDR3 spells CASSLSYGYSYNEQFF. CDR3 nucleotide sequence: TGCGCCAGCAGCTTGAGCTATGGTTACTCCTACAATGAGCAGTTCTTC.

The chain recombines TRBV5-1 with TRBJ1-2; 8 bases are shared with TRBD1. The germline gives CDR1 SGHRS, CDR2 YFSETQ. The CDR3 extends over 12 amino acids. The junction had 2 bases not matched to a gene; V was cut back by 4 bases and J by 6 bases. This chain's CDR3 is CASSADRDGYTF. DNA of the CDR3: TGCGCCAGCAGCGCGGACAGGGATGGCTACACCTTC.

This clonotype was seen ten or more times. CDR3 amino acids: CASSEPGQGTYEQYF. CDR3 DNA: TGTGCCAGCAGTGAACCGGGACAGGGGACCTACGAGCAGTACTTC. This sequence joins TRBV25-1 and TRBJ2-7; 10 bases are shared with TRBD1. CDR3 length: 15 residues. V shed 2 bases, J shed 2 bases, and the junction held 3 bases outside the gene matches. Germline V lookup: CDR1 MGHDK, CDR2 SYGVNS.